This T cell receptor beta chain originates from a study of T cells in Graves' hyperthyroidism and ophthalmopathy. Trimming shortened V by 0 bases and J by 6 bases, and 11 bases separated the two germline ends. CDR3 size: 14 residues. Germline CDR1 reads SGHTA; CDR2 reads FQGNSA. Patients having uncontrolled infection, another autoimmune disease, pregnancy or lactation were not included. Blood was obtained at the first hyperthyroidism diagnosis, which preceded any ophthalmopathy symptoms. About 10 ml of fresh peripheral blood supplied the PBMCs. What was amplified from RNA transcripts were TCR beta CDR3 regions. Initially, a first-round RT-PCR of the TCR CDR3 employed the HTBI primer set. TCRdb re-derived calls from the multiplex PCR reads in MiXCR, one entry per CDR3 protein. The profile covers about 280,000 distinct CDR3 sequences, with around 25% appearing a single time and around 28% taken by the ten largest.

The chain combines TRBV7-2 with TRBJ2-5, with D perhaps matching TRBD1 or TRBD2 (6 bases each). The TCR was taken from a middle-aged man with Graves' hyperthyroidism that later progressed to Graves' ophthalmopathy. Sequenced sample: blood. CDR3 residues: CASSLAGGMKTQYF. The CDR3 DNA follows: TGTGCCAGCAGCTTAGCCGGGGGCATGAAGACCCAGTACTTC.